Presented here are 10 T cell receptor beta chains from one specimen sequenced in a study of spatial heterogeneity in lung cancer. TCRdb reprocessed the 5' RACE reads with MiXCR, giving one entry per CDR3 protein. Of approximately 17,000 distinct CDR3 sequences listed, about a fifth are singletons. Time point specified: blood at routine non-recurrence follow-up after resection. Specimen: PBMCs, collected at follow-up. Receptors were obtained from a male donor with early-stage non-small cell lung cancer.

This clonotype was detected many times. This sequence joins TRBV5-1 and TRBJ2-7; perhaps TRBD2 as D (6 bases). CDR1 is SGHRS, CDR2 YFSETQ, per germline. V lost 4 bases and J 5 bases, leaving 19 bases between the germline ends. This CDR3 comprises 15 residues. The CDR3: CASSATGTPGHEQYF. The CDR3 DNA sequence: TGCGCCAGCAGCGCGACCGGGACTCCCGGCCACGAGCAGTACTTC.

A few counts support this clonotype. This chain joins TRBV9 and TRBJ2-1; 12 positions match TRBD1. V lost 2 bases and J lost 7; bases outside the gene matches: 4. There are 15 residues in the CDR3. Germline lookup yields CDR1 SGDLS and CDR2 YYNGEE. CDR3 protein: CASSVGQGATNEQFF. For the CDR3, the DNA is TGTGCCAGCAGCGTGGGACAGGGGGCGACTAATGAGCAGTTCTTC.

This clonotype is labeled as medium-sized. The V call is TRBV12-5, the J call TRBJ2-3; D ambiguous. Germline V gives CDR1 LGHNT, CDR2 FRNRAP. This CDR3 is built from 12 residues. V gave up 7 bases and J gave up 2 bases, with 7 bases separating them. CDR3 bases: TGTGCTAGTGCCCAAATCACAGATACGCAGTATTTT. Its protein product is CASAQITDTQYF. The whole variable domain, remainder taken from reference TRBV12-5 and TRBJ2-3, is DARVTQTPRHKVTEMGQEVTMRCQPILGHNTVFWYRQTMMQGLELLAYFRNRAPLDDSGMPKDRFSAEMPDATLATLKIQPSEPRDSAVYFCASAQITDTQYFGPGTRLTVL.

This rearrangement joins TRBV6-4 to TRBJ1-3; possibly TRBD1 for D (6 bases). The V end lost 5 bases, the J end lost 2 bases, and 16 bases lay between the germline ends. The CDR3 has 16 residues. Germline CDR1 is MRHNA and CDR2 is SNTAGT. The CDR3, as DNA: TGTGCCAGCAGTTTATTTGGGGGCAGCCCTGGAAACACCATATATTTT. Its translation: CASSLFGGSPGNTIYF.

This clonotype was seen more than once but under ten times. The chain is built from TRBV20-1 and TRBJ1-1; 10 bases agree with TRBD1. CDR3 size: 14 residues. V gave up 6 bases and J gave up 5 bases; unmatched junction bases: 9. In germline, CDR1 is DFQATT, CDR2 SNEGSKA (reference sequence). The CDR3 here is CSAPTGGGWTEAFF. The CDR3 DNA reads as TGCAGTGCCCCGACAGGGGGCGGATGGACTGAAGCTTTCTTT.

The chain uses TRBV5-4 and TRBJ2-1; D not resolved. Trimming left V 5 bases short and J 4 bases short, with 19 bases between. In germline, CDR1 is SGHNT, CDR2 YYREEE (reference sequence). The CDR3 is made up of 16 amino acids. CDR3: CASRPTRVSGYNEQFF. Written as DNA, the CDR3 is TGTGCCAGCAGACCCACCCGGGTTTCCGGGTACAATGAGCAGTTCTTC. Based on the CDR3 plus reference TRBV5-4 and TRBJ2-1, the full variable domain is ETGVTQSPTHLIKTRGQQVTLRCSSQSGHNTVSWYQQALGQGPQFIFQYYREEENGRGNFPPRFSGLQFPNYSSELNVNALELDDSALYLCASRPTRVSGYNEQFFGPGTRLTVL.

This clonotype was observed many times. The genes are TRBV20-1 and TRBJ1-1; D not resolved. Trimming shortened V by 5 bases and J by 11 bases, and 18 bases separated the two germline ends. CDR1 and CDR2 (germline): DFQATT, SNEGSKA (reference sequence). This CDR3 is built from 12 residues. In DNA form, the CDR3 reads TGCAGTGCTCCCGGGGAGGCCCTGAGGGCTTTCTTT. Translation: CSAPGEALRAFF.

This clonotype was seen many times. CDR3 protein: CSASAQGAFNEQYF. The CDR3 nucleotides read TGCAGTGCTAGCGCACAGGGGGCATTCAACGAGCAGTACTTC. This chain connects TRBV20-1 to TRBJ2-7; 9 nucleotides agree with TRBD1. The V segment lost 3 bases and the J segment 5 bases; nucleotides outside the gene matches: 8. Germline V lookup: CDR1 DFQATT, CDR2 SNEGSKA (reference sequence). The length of the CDR3 is 14 residues.

The V call is TRBV2, the J call TRBJ1-1; no definite D call. V lost 3 bases and J 4 bases, leaving 6 bases between the germline ends. Germline V lookup: CDR1 SNHLY, CDR2 FYNNEI. This CDR3 is 12 amino acids long. The CDR3 coding sequence is TGTGCCAGCAGTGATTATAGCACTGAAGCTTTCTTT. Its protein is CASSDYSTEAFF.

This chain links TRBV10-3 with TRBJ1-3, with D hard to call. The V gene lost 3 bases and the J gene lost 0 bases, with 6 bases spanning the gap. CDR1 ENHRY and CDR2 SYGVKD come from the germline V gene. The CDR3 sequence is 14 residues long. The CDR3 region is CAISDGTSGNTIYF. The CDR3 coding sequence is TGTGCCATCAGTGACGGAACCTCTGGAAACACCATATATTTT.